The present entry profiles one TCR beta chain with its context. Its antigen is not identified. The sample is drawn from a study of post-analysis software for immune sequencing data. CDR1 is MNHNS, CDR2 SASEGT, per germline. J gave up 2 bases and V 4 bases, and 11 bases lay outside the gene matches. This CDR3 has 17 residues. General study points: Comparison of patients with controls showed a handful of TRBV segments more frequent in patients, TRBV5-6, TRBV5-1 and TRBV20-1 among them. F measure showed strong co-clustering of same-batch samples.

TCR beta cDNA libraries included unique molecular identifiers. TCRdb redid the calling of the PCR reads with MiXCR, one entry per CDR3 protein. Among roughly 620,000 distinct CDR3 sequences, roughly 40% were seen once, and the ten largest hold roughly 1.8%. Sequencing input: blood. This receptor was identified in a girl aged 5 to 17 with multiple sclerosis. The chain employs TRBV6-1 and TRBJ2-1, with TRBD2 matching 7 bases. CDR3 protein: CASSGRSGLAAYNEQFF. CDR3 coding DNA: TGTGCCAGCAGTGGAAGGTCTGGGCTAGCGGCCTACAATGAGCAGTTCTTC.